A single T cell receptor beta chain is shown here with its context. Antigen unknown. Trimming shortened V by 1 base and J by 3 bases, and 8 bases separated the two germline ends. This CDR3 comprises 14 residues. Germline lookup yields CDR1 SGHNT and CDR2 YYREEE (reference sequence). The sample is drawn from a study of cytomegalovirus exposure and HLA in healthy donors. Study results and caveats: TCR beta V- and J-gene trimming, according to a later analysis, was linked to a missense DCLRE1C variant. By a later analysis, the bulk of CMV-associated TCR beta chains appeared HLA-restricted.

A multiplex PCR was run with 60 Vbeta primers and 13 Jbeta primers. Generated by immunoSEQ multiplex PCR, the TCRdb table keeps only in-frame clones and is missing some. The repertoire holds over 40,000 clones, around 90% seen once, with approximately 8% in the top ten. This receptor was identified in a woman between 40 and 50 years old in good health and CMV-seropositive. What was sequenced was PBMCs. V gene TRBV5-4 combines with J gene TRBJ1-5; D is uncertain. Here the CDR3 DNA reads TGTGCCAGCAGCTTGTCGGGGAACAATCAGCCCCAGCATTTT. As protein: CASSLSGNNQPQHF.